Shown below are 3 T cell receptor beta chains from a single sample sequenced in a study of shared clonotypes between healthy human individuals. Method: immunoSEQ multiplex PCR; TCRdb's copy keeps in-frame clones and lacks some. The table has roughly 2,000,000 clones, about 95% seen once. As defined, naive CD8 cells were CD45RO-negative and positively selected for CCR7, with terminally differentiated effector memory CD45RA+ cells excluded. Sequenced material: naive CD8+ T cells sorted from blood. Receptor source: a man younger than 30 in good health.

In nucleotides, the CDR3 is TGTGCTAGGCCGAGTGTGGGGGGAACCGGGACCCAGTACTTC. Translated: CARPSVGGTGTQYF. The rearrangement joins TRBV12-5 to TRBJ2-5, with D perhaps matching TRBD2 (6 bases). The length of the CDR3 is 14 residues. Germline V CDR1 and CDR2: LGHNT, FRNRAP. Trimming left V 9 bases short and J 7 bases short, with 21 bases between.

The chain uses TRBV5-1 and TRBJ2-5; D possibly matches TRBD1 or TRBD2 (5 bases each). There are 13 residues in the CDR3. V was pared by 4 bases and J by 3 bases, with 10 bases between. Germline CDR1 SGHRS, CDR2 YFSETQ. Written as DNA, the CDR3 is TGCGCCAGCAGCCCGGTGGGGGAAGAGACCCAGTACTTC. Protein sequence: CASSPVGEETQYF.

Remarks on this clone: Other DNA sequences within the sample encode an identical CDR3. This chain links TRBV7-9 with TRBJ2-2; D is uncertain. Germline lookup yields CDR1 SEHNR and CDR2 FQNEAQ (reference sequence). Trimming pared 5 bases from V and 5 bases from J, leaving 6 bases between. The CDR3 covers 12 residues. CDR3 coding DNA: TGTGCCAGCAGCCCTGAGACCGGGGAGCTGTTTTTT. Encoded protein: CASSPETGELFF.